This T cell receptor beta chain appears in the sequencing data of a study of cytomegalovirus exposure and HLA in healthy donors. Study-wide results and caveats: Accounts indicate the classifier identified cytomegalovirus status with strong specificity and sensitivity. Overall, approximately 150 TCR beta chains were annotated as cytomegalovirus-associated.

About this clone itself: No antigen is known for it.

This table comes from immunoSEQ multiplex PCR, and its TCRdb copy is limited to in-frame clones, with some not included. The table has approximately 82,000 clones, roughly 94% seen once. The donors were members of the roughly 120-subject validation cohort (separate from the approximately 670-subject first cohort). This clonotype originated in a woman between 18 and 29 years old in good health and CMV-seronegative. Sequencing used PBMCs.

Here the CDR3 DNA reads TGCGCCAGCAGCTCTACGGACAGGGTCGATGGCTACACCTTC. This encodes CASSSTDRVDGYTF. The chain combines TRBV5-1 with TRBJ1-2; TRBD1 agrees at 8 bases. Germline V gives CDR1 SGHRS, CDR2 YFSETQ. Trimming at V came to 3 bases and at J to 6 bases, leaving 7 bases not matched to a gene. The CDR3 has 14 residues. Complete variable domain (other parts from reference TRBV5-1 and TRBJ1-2): KAGVTQTPRYLIKTRGQQVTLSCSPISGHRSVSWYQQTPGQGLQFLFEYFSETQRNKGNFPGRFSGRQFSNSRSEMNVSTLELGDSALYLCASSSTDRVDGYTFGSGTRLTVV.